Listed below are T cell receptor beta chains from one sample, sequenced in a study of identical twins. MiXCR was run by TCRdb on the 5' RACE reads, yielding one entry per CDR3 protein. The sample has around 1.7 million distinct CDR3 sequences, around 33% seen once. Sequenced: cord blood. These receptor sequences come from a newborn girl in good health. The CDR3 runs from the conserved cysteine through the conserved F or W. A D gene is named only where the DNA matches it firmly. Clone size, where shown, is once, few, many, or a class for clones that have expanded.

j_call: TRBJ2-1
v_call: TRBV5-1
clone_size: few
d_call: .
cdr3_nt: TGCGCCAACACCCCTACTCTGAGCTCCTACAATGAGCAGTTCTTC
cdr3_aa: CANTPTLSSYNEQFF

j_call: TRBJ1-5
v_call: TRBV5-6
clone_size: .
d_call: .
cdr3_nt: TGTGCCAGCAGCTTTACGGACCCAGATAGCAATCAGCCCCAGCATTTT
cdr3_aa: CASSFTDPDSNQPQHF

j_call: TRBJ2-5
v_call: TRBV24-1
clone_size: .
d_call: TRBD1
cdr3_nt: TGTGCCACCAGTGATTTGACCGGACAGGGTGAGACCCAGTACTTC
cdr3_aa: CATSDLTGQGETQYF

j_call: TRBJ1-2
v_call: TRBV25-1
clone_size: few
d_call: TRBD1
cdr3_nt: TGTGCCAGCACGGGACAGGGGGGACCAAACTATGGCTACACCTTC
cdr3_aa: CASTGQGGPNYGYTF

j_call: TRBJ1-4
v_call: TRBV27
clone_size: few
d_call: .
cdr3_nt: TGTGCCAGCAGTTTTCGACGGTACAGAGGGGAAAAACTGTTTTTT
cdr3_aa: CASSFRRYRGEKLFF

j_call: TRBJ2-3
v_call: TRBV10-3
clone_size: .
d_call: .
cdr3_nt: TGTGCCATCAGTGAGGTAGCGCCAGATACGCAGTATTTT
cdr3_aa: CAISEVAPDTQYF

j_call: TRBJ2-3
v_call: TRBV4-2
clone_size: few
d_call: TRBD2
cdr3_nt: TGTGCCAGCAGCCGCAACCGGCTAGCGGGAGATTGTTATGAGACAGATACGCAGTATTTT
cdr3_aa: CASSRNRLAGDCYETDTQYF

j_call: TRBJ2-3
v_call: TRBV3-1
clone_size: few
d_call: TRBD2
cdr3_nt: TGTGCCAGCAGCCCTCCCCCGGGACTAGCGGGAGCAGATACGCAGTATTTT
cdr3_aa: CASSPPPGLAGADTQYF

j_call: TRBJ2-1
v_call: TRBV29-1
clone_size: many
d_call: .
cdr3_nt: TGCAGCGTTGCGGGACAATCCTACAATGAGCAGTTCTTC
cdr3_aa: CSVAGQSYNEQFF

j_call: TRBJ1-5
v_call: TRBV2
clone_size: few
d_call: TRBD1
cdr3_nt: TGTGCCAGCAGGGACAGGGGTGGCAGCAATCAGCCCCAGCATTTT
cdr3_aa: CASRDRGGSNQPQHF

j_call: TRBJ2-1
v_call: TRBV12-3/TRBV12-4
clone_size: .
d_call: TRBD2
cdr3_nt: TGTGCCAGCAGTTTAGCGCGGGGGGGAGTAGGCCCCTACAATGAGCAGTTCTTC
cdr3_aa: CASSLARGGVGPYNEQFF

j_call: TRBJ1-1
v_call: TRBV18
clone_size: .
d_call: .
cdr3_nt: TGTGCCATCTCACTTTTCAGGGAGGGCACTGAAGCTTTCTTT
cdr3_aa: CAISLFREGTEAFF

j_call: TRBJ1-5
v_call: TRBV20-1
clone_size: few
d_call: TRBD1
cdr3_nt: TGCAGTGCCAAATGGACAGGGGGAAATCAGCCCCAGCATTTT
cdr3_aa: CSAKWTGGNQPQHF

j_call: TRBJ1-2
v_call: TRBV25-1
clone_size: few
d_call: .
cdr3_nt: TGTGCCAGCAAACCAGGGTTCCTTAACTATGGCTACACCTTC
cdr3_aa: CASKPGFLNYGYTF

j_call: TRBJ2-3
v_call: TRBV6-5
clone_size: .
d_call: .
cdr3_nt: TGTGCCAGCCGCGCCCCCCGAGGTACGCAGTATTTT
cdr3_aa: CASRAPRGTQYF

j_call: TRBJ1-6
v_call: TRBV15
clone_size: .
d_call: .
cdr3_nt: TGTGCCACCAGCAGAGAATCGGCAAATAATTCACCCCTCCACTTT
cdr3_aa: CATSRESANNSPLHF

j_call: TRBJ2-4
v_call: TRBV6-1
clone_size: few
d_call: .
cdr3_nt: TGTGCCACCCGAGGAGCCCGAACCATTCAGTACTTC
cdr3_aa: CATRGARTIQYF

j_call: TRBJ1-2
v_call: TRBV27
clone_size: many
d_call: TRBD1
cdr3_nt: TGTGCCAGCAGTTCCCGACAGGGCTATGGCTACACCTTC
cdr3_aa: CASSSRQGYGYTF

j_call: TRBJ1-2
v_call: TRBV28
clone_size: .
d_call: .
cdr3_nt: TGTGCCAGCAGTTCCGAGGACAGCCCCGTAGGCTACACCTTC
cdr3_aa: CASSSEDSPVGYTF

j_call: TRBJ1-6
v_call: TRBV18
clone_size: .
d_call: .
cdr3_nt: TGTGCCAGCTCACCAGAACGGGACAATAATTCACCCCTCCACTTT
cdr3_aa: CASSPERDNNSPLHF

j_call: TRBJ2-3
v_call: TRBV12-3/TRBV12-4
clone_size: .
d_call: TRBD2
cdr3_nt: TGTGCCAGCAGTTTTTATCCTAGCGGGGGACTTAGCACAGATACGCAGTATTTT
cdr3_aa: CASSFYPSGGLSTDTQYF

j_call: TRBJ2-3
v_call: TRBV2
clone_size: many
d_call: .
cdr3_nt: TGTGCCAGCACTCTAAACACAGATACGCAGTATTTT
cdr3_aa: CASTLNTDTQYF

j_call: TRBJ1-3
v_call: TRBV9
clone_size: .
d_call: .
cdr3_nt: TGTGCCAGCAGTCCTAGACGGGGCGGAGTATCTGGAAACACCTTATATTTT
cdr3_aa: CASSPRRGGVSGNTLYF

j_call: TRBJ2-1
v_call: TRBV2
clone_size: .
d_call: TRBD2
cdr3_nt: TGTGCCAGCAGTAAACTAGCGGGAGGTACGGATGAGCAGTTCTTC
cdr3_aa: CASSKLAGGTDEQFF

j_call: TRBJ2-7
v_call: TRBV28
clone_size: .
d_call: TRBD2
cdr3_nt: TGTGCCAGCAGTATTAGCGGGAGAAACCCCTACGAGCAGTACTTC
cdr3_aa: CASSISGRNPYEQYF

j_call: TRBJ2-1
v_call: TRBV7-9
clone_size: once
d_call: TRBD2
cdr3_nt: TGTGCCAGCAGCCTTAGCGGGGGGGCGGGGTACAATGAGCAGTTCTTC
cdr3_aa: CASSLSGGAGYNEQFF

j_call: TRBJ1-5
v_call: TRBV20-1
clone_size: once
d_call: TRBD1
cdr3_nt: TGCAGTGCTAGAGTGAACCAGGGGGGGCTTAATCAGCCCCAGCATTTT
cdr3_aa: CSARVNQGGLNQPQHF

j_call: TRBJ2-1
v_call: TRBV11-2
clone_size: .
d_call: TRBD2
cdr3_nt: TGTGCCAGCAGCTTAGATTGGGCTAGCGGGGGGCTCTCCTACAATGAGCAGTTCTTC
cdr3_aa: CASSLDWASGGLSYNEQFF

j_call: TRBJ2-5
v_call: TRBV20-1
clone_size: .
d_call: TRBD2
cdr3_nt: TGCAGTGCTAGAGGGCTAGCGGGAGACATAGTGGCGCAAGAGACCCAGTACTTC
cdr3_aa: CSARGLAGDIVAQETQYF

j_call: TRBJ1-4
v_call: TRBV6-1
clone_size: .
d_call: .
cdr3_nt: TGTGCCAGCAGTGAACAGGGGCGGAAGGAAAAACTGTTTTTT
cdr3_aa: CASSEQGRKEKLFF

j_call: TRBJ2-3
v_call: TRBV2
clone_size: .
d_call: TRBD1
cdr3_nt: TGTGCCAGCAGTGACAGGGGGCCTACAGATACGCAGTATTTT
cdr3_aa: CASSDRGPTDTQYF

j_call: TRBJ2-4
v_call: TRBV2
clone_size: .
d_call: TRBD2
cdr3_nt: TGTGCCAGCAGTTTAGGACTAGGCGAAAACATTCAGTACTTC
cdr3_aa: CASSLGLGENIQYF

j_call: TRBJ2-2
v_call: TRBV4-2
clone_size: few
d_call: TRBD1
cdr3_nt: TGTGCCAGCAGCCGGGACAGGGAATCCGGGGAGCTGTTTTTT
cdr3_aa: CASSRDRESGELFF

j_call: TRBJ2-7
v_call: TRBV28
clone_size: .
d_call: .
cdr3_nt: TGTGCCAGCAGTTTCGCGGGACCCTACAATGAGCAGTACTTC
cdr3_aa: CASSFAGPYNEQYF

j_call: TRBJ2-4
v_call: TRBV28
clone_size: .
d_call: TRBD1
cdr3_nt: TGTGCCAGCAGTTTGGGGGACAGGGGCCCCATTCAGTACTTC
cdr3_aa: CASSLGDRGPIQYF

j_call: TRBJ2-1
v_call: TRBV19
clone_size: few
d_call: TRBD2
cdr3_nt: TGTGCCAGTACGGAGCGGGGTGAGCAGTTCTTC
cdr3_aa: CASTERGEQFF

j_call: TRBJ2-2
v_call: TRBV20-1
clone_size: few
d_call: .
cdr3_nt: TGCAGTGCAAGCCGCAGGGCCGGGGAGCTGTTTTTT
cdr3_aa: CSASRRAGELFF

j_call: TRBJ2-7
v_call: TRBV5-1
clone_size: .
d_call: TRBD1
cdr3_nt: TGCGCCAGCAGCTTAACCGACAGGGGCCCCTACGAGCAGTACTTC
cdr3_aa: CASSLTDRGPYEQYF

j_call: TRBJ1-1
v_call: TRBV6-6
clone_size: few
d_call: TRBD1
cdr3_nt: TGTGCCAGCAGGACGGGGCTCAGGGGGGGCGGGTCTGAAGCTTTCTTT
cdr3_aa: CASRTGLRGGGSEAFF

j_call: TRBJ2-5
v_call: TRBV11-2
clone_size: .
d_call: TRBD1
cdr3_nt: TGTGCCAGCAGCTTAAGTTTGATAGGGGGCGCAGAGACCCAGTACTTC
cdr3_aa: CASSLSLIGGAETQYF

j_call: TRBJ1-2
v_call: TRBV6-6
clone_size: .
d_call: .
cdr3_nt: TGTGCCAGCAGTCCCACAGCCATATCCCCATATGGCTACACCTTC
cdr3_aa: CASSPTAISPYGYTF

j_call: TRBJ2-3
v_call: TRBV29-1
clone_size: .
d_call: TRBD2
cdr3_nt: TGCAGCGTCGGGGACAGCGGCTGGGGACTAGCGGGAGGCACAGATACGCAGTATTTT
cdr3_aa: CSVGDSGWGLAGGTDTQYF